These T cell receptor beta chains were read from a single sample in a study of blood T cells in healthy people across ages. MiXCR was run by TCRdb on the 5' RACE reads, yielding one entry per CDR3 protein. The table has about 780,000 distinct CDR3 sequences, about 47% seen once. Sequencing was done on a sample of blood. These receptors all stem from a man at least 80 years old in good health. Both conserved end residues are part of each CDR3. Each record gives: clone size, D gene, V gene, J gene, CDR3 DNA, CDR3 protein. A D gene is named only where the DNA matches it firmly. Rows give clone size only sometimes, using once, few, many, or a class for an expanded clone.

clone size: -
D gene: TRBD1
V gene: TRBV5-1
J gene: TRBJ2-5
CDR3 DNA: TGCGCCAGCAGCTTGGCCGGACCAATCAGGGGGGAGACCCAGTACTTC
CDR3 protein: CASSLAGPIRGETQYF

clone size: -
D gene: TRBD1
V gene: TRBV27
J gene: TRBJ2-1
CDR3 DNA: TGTGCCAGCACCCGAGGAAGGGGGCGACGCGCCAATGAGCAGTTCTTC
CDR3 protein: CASTRGRGRRANEQFF

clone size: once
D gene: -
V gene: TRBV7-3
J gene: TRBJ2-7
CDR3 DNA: TGTGCCAGCAGCTTGGATTCCGGGACACTCTACGAGCAGTACTTC
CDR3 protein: CASSLDSGTLYEQYF

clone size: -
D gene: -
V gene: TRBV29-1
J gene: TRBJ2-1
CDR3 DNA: TGCGGCGTATTAGGGAGCTCCTACAATGAGCAGTTCTTC
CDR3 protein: CGVLGSSYNEQFF

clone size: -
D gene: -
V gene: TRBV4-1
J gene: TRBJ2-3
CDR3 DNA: TGCGCCAGCAGCCAGAAGGACCGGGATACGCAGTATTTT
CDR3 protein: CASSQKDRDTQYF

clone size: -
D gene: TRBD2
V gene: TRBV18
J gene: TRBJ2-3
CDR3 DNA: TGTGCCAGCTCACCCCAGGAAAGGAGCGGGAGTGCGCAGTATTTT
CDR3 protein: CASSPQERSGSAQYF

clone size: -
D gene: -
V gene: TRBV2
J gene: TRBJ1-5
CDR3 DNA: TGTGCCAGCAGTCTGGGACAATTGGGCAATCAGCCCCAGCATTTT
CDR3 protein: CASSLGQLGNQPQHF

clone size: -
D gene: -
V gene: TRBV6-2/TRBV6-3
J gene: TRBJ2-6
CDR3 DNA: TGTGCCAGCAGTTTCAGCACACAGGGATCTAGCTCTGGGGCCAACGTCCTGACTTTC
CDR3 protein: CASSFSTQGSSSGANVLTF

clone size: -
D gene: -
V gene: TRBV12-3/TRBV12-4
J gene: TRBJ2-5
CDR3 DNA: TGTGCCAGCTCGATTCTCAGGGATGGAGAGACCCAGTACTTC
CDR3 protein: CASSILRDGETQYF

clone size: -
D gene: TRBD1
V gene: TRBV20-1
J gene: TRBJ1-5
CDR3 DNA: TGCAGTGCCAGAAGGGACAGGGCTAAACAGCCCCAGCATTTT
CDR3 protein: CSARRDRAKQPQHF

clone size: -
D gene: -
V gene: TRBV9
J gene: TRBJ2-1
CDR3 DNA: TGTGCCAGCAGCTTAAAGCCCGGCAGCCAAGGCGATGAGCAGTTCTTC
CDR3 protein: CASSLKPGSQGDEQFF

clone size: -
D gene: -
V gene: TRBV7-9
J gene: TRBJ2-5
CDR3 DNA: TGTGCCAGCAGCCCACTTACTAGCATCGAGACCCAGTACTTC
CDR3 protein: CASSPLTSIETQYF

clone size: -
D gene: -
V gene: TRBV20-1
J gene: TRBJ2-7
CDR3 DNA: TGCAGTGCTAGAGATCCTCAGAGTTTATTGTACAATGAGCAGTACTTC
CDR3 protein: CSARDPQSLLYNEQYF

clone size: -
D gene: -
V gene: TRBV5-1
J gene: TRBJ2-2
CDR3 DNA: TGCGCCAGCAGCTTGGATTCCGTTAACACCGGGGAGCTGTTTTTT
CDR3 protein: CASSLDSVNTGELFF

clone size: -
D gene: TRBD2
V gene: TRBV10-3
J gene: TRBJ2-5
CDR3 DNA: TGTGCCATCAGTACTAGCGGGGGGGATGGAGAGACCCAGTACTTC
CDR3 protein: CAISTSGGDGETQYF

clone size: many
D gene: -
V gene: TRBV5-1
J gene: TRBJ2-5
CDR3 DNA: TGCGCCAGCAGCTCCTCGGAGCTGGAGACCCAGTACTTC
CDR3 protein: CASSSSELETQYF

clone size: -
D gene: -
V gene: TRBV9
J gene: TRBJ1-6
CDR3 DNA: TGTGCCAGCAGCGCTACCGCAACTAGGATGAATAATTCACCCCTCCACTTT
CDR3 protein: CASSATATRMNNSPLHF

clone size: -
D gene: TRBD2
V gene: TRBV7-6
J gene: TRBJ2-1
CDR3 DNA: TGTGCCAGCAGACCTACTAGCGGGAGGCCTAATGAGCAGTTCTTC
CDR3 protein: CASRPTSGRPNEQFF

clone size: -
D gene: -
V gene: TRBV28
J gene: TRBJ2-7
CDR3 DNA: TGTGCCAGCGGACGGGGGGGACAGACCTACGAGCAGTACTTC
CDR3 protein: CASGRGGQTYEQYF

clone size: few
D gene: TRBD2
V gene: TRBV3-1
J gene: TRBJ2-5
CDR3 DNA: TGTGCCAGCAGCCAATTGGGGGGGACCCGCGGCCCAGAGACCCAGTACTTC
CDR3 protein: CASSQLGGTRGPETQYF

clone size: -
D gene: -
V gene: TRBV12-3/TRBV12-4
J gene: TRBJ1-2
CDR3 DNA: TGTGCCAGCAGTTCCTGGGACATTGCTAACTATGGCTACACCTTC
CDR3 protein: CASSSWDIANYGYTF

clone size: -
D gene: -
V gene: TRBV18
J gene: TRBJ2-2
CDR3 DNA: TGTGCCAGCTCACCGGCAGGGATCAACACCGGGGAGCTGTTTTTT
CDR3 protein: CASSPAGINTGELFF

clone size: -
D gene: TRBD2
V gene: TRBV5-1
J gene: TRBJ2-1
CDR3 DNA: TGCGCCAGCAGCTTGGTTGGGACTAGCGGGATCAGGGGTGAGCAGTTCTTC
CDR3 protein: CASSLVGTSGIRGEQFF

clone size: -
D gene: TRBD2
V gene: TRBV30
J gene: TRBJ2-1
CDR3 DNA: TGTGCCTGGACTAGCGGAGGGGCAAATGAGCAGTTCTTC
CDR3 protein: CAWTSGGANEQFF

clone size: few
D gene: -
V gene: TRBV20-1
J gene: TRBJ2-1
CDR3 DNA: TGCAGTGCCCAACCGGGACTTATGAACAATGAGCAGTTCTTC
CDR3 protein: CSAQPGLMNNEQFF

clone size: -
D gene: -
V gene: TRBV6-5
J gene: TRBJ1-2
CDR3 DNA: TGTGCCAGCAGACCTGGTACAGGTGGCTACACCTTC
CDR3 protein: CASRPGTGGYTF

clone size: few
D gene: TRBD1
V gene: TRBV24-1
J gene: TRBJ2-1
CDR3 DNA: TGTGCCACCAGTGATTGGACAGGGGGCCTGGAGCAGTTCTTC
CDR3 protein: CATSDWTGGLEQFF

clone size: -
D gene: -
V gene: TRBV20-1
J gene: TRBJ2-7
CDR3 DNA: TGCAGTGCTAGAGATGTGGCAGGGAGCTCCTACGAGCAGTACTTC
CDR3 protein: CSARDVAGSSYEQYF

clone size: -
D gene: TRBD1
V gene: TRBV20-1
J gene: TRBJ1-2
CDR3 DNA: TGCAGTGCCCCCGACAGGGGGAAGGTCTATGGCTACACCTTC
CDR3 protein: CSAPDRGKVYGYTF

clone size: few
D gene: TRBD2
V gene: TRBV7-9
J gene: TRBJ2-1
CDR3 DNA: TGTGCCAGCAGCTTGCCGGGACTAGCGGGAGAGGAGTTCTTC
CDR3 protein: CASSLPGLAGEEFF

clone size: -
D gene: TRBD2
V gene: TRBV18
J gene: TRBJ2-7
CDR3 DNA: TGTGCCAGCTCACCACCGGCGAGCGGGGGGCCCTACGAGCAGTACTTC
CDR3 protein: CASSPPASGGPYEQYF

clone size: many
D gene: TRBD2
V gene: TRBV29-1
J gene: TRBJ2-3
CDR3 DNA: TGCAGCGCCGAACATCAGCGGGAGTTGACAGATACGCAGTATTTT
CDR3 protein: CSAEHQRELTDTQYF